This T cell receptor (beta chain) was observed in a study of blood T cells in healthy people across ages. Using a J-beta primer mix together with a sample-barcoded 5' primer, a second PCR was run for roughly 7 to 11 cycles. From the 5' RACE reads, TCRdb called clonotypes with MiXCR, one entry per CDR3 protein. The sample lists under 800,000 distinct CDR3 sequences; roughly 21% were seen once. Donors were systemically healthy Caucasian individuals from Russia aged roughly 6 to 100 years. The CDR3 consists of 16 residues. Germline CDR1 reads SGHRS; CDR2 reads YFSETQ. Sequenced input: blood. This sequence was found in a man in his sixties or seventies in good health. The chain carries TRBV5-1 and TRBJ2-5, with 11 bases lining up with TRBD2. The J call is in doubt because the DNA end fits TRBJ2-1 better. The CDR3: CASNAPGLAVYNEQFF. CDR3 DNA sequence: TGCGCCAGCAACGCCCCGGGACTAGCGGTCTACAATGAGCAGTTCTTC.